The source of this T cell receptor beta chain is a study of T-cell memory formation after mild COVID-19. The study's findings and limits: CD4+ bias marked clones expanding day 15 to 37, unlike balanced contracting clones. Certain responding clones were present in pre-infection memory, suggesting participation of cross-reactive memory. Mainly in CM and EM were contracting CD4+ clones; CD8+ were in EMRA.

The CDR3 is 11 residues long. MiXCR, run by TCRdb on the 5' RACE reads, gives a single entry per CDR3 protein. The sample has about 190,000 distinct CDR3 sequences, about 16% seen once. This clonotype was detected only a few times. Its antigen remains unknown. This sequence originates from an adult woman who had mild COVID-19 (a few samples of this study predate the infection). Cell type and time point are not known. V gene TRBV21-1 combines with J gene TRBJ1-2; TRBD1, the table's D call, was not compared with the DNA. TRBV21-1 is flagged as a pseudogene. Sequenced: PBMCs or a T cell subset sorted from them (not recorded which). CDR3 in amino acids: CASSKWDGYTF. The DNA for the CDR3 is TGTGCCAGCAGCAAATGGGACGGCTACACCTTC.